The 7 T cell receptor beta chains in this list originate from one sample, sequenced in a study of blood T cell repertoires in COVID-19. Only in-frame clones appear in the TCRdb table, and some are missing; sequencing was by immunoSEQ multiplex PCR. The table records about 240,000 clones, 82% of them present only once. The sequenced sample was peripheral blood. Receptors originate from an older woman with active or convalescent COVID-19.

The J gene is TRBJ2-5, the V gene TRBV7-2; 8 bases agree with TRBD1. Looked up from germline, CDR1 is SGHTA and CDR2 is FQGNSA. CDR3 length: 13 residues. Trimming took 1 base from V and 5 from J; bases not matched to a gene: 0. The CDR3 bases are TGTGCCAGCAGCTTAGGGACAGGGGAGACCCAGTACTTC. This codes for CASSLGTGETQYF.

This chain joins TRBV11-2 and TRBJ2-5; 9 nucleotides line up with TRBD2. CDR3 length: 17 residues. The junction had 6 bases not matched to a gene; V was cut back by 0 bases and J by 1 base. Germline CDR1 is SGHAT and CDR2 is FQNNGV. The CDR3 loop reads CASSLEERGAFQETQYF. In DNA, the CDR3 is TGTGCCAGCAGCTTAGAGGAGCGGGGGGCTTTCCAAGAGACCCAGTACTTC.

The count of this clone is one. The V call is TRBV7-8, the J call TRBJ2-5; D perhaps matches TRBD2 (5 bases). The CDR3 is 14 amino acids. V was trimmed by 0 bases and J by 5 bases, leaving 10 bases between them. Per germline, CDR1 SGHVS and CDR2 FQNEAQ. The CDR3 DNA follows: TGTGCCAGCAGCTTAGCGGGCCGAGGGGAGACCCAGTACTTC. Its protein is CASSLAGRGETQYF.

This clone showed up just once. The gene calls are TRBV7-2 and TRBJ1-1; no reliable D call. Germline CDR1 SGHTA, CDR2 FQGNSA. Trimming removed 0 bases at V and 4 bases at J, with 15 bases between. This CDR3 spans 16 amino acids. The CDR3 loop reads CASSLAGRGMSTEAFF. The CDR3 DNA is TGTGCCAGCAGCTTAGCGGGGAGAGGCATGAGCACTGAAGCTTTCTTT. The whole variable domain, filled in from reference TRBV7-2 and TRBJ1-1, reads GAGVSQSPSNKVTEKGKDVELRCDPISGHTALYWYRQSLGQGLEFLIYFQGNSAPDKSGLPSDRFSAERTGGSVSTLTIQRTQQEDSAVYLCASSLAGRGMSTEAFFGQGTRLTVV.

CDR3 nucleotide sequence: TGTGCCAGCACTGTTCGGCCCCAGCATTTT. This codes for CASTVRPQHF. The J gene is TRBJ1-5, the V gene TRBV6-4; D gene ambiguous. V was cut by 7 bases and J by 9 bases, with 7 bases left in between. Looked up from germline, CDR1 is MRHNA and CDR2 is SNTAGT. The CDR3 spans 10 residues.

The CDR3 coding sequence is TGTGCCAGCAGTGACCTGCCCGACAATAACGAAAAACTGTTTTTT. As protein: CASSDLPDNNEKLFF. V and J are TRBV6-4 and TRBJ1-4; no definite D call. The V end was cut by 2 bases, the J end by 8 bases, with 15 bases between. The CDR3 is made up of 15 amino acids. Germline V gene sequence: CDR1 MRHNA, CDR2 SNTAGT.

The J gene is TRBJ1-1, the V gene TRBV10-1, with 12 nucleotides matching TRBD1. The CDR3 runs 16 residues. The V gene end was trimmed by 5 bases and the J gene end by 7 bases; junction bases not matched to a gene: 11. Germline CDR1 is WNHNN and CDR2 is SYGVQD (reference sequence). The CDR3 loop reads CASSPGTGGPRGEAFF. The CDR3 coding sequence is TGCGCCAGCAGTCCGGGGACAGGGGGCCCTCGTGGTGAAGCTTTCTTT.